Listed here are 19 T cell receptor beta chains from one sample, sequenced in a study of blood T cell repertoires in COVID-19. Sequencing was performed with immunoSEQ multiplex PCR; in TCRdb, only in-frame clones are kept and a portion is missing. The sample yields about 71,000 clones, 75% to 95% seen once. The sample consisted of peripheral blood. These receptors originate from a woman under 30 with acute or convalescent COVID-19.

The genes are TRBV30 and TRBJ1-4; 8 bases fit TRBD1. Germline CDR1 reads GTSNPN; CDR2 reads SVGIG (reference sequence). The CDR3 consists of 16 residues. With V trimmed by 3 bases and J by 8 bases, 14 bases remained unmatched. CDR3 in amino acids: CAWSQEGGTGREKLFF. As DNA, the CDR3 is TGTGCCTGGAGCCAAGAGGGGGGGACAGGAAGGGAAAAACTGTTTTTT.

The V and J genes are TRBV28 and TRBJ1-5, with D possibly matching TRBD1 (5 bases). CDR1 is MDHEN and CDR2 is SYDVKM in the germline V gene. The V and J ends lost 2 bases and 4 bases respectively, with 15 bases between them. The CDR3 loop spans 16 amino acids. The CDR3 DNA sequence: TGTGCCAGCAGTTTACCCACAGGTACGGAAAATCAGCCCCAGCATTTT. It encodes CASSLPTGTENQPQHF.

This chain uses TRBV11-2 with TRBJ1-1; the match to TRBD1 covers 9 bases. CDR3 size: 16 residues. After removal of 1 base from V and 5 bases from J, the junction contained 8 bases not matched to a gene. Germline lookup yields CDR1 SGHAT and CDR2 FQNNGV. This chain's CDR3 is CASSLAWDRDGTEAFF. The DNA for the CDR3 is TGTGCCAGCAGCTTAGCATGGGACAGGGACGGTACTGAAGCTTTCTTT. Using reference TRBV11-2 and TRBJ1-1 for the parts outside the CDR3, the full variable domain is EAGVAQSPRYKIIEKRQSVAFWCNPISGHATLYWYQQILGQGPKLLIQFQNNGVVDDSQLPKDRFSAERLKGVDSTLKIQPAKLEDSAVYLCASSLAWDRDGTEAFFGQGTRLTVV.

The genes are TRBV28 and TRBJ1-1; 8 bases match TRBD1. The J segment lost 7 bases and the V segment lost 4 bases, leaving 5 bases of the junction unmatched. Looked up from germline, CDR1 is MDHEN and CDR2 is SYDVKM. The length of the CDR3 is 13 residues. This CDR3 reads CASSSRGQGEAFF. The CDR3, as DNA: TGTGCCAGCAGTTCCCGAGGACAGGGTGAAGCTTTCTTT. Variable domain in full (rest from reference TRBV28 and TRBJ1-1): DVKVTQSSRYLVKRTGEKVFLECVQDMDHENMFWYRQDPGLGLRLIYFSYDVKMKEKGDIPEGYSVSREKKERFSLILESASTNQTSMYLCASSSRGQGEAFFGQGTRLTVV.

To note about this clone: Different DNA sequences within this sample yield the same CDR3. CDR3 bases: TGTGCCAGCAGTGAACGGGGTCCTAACTATGGCTACACCTTC. Translating it yields CASSERGPNYGYTF. This chain connects TRBV2 to TRBJ1-2; D is undetermined. V shed 2 bases and J shed 0 bases, with 7 bases lying between them. Germline V gene sequence: CDR1 SNHLY, CDR2 FYNNEI. The CDR3 spans 14 residues.

This CDR3 reads CASKPGLADYEQYF. CDR3 DNA: TGCGCCAGCAAACCGGGACTAGCGGACTACGAGCAGTACTTC. V and J are TRBV10-2 and TRBJ2-7; 11 positions match TRBD2. The V segment lost 7 bases and the J segment 3 bases; nucleotides outside the gene matches: 5. The CDR3 has 14 residues. Germline V CDR1 and CDR2: WSHSY, SAAADI.

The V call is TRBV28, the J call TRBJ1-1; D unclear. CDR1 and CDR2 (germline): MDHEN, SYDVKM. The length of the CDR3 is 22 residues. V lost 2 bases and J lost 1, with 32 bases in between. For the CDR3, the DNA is TGTGCCAGCAGTTTAGTAATGATTGATGGTTTAATTCATTCGCTCGGGAACACTGAAGCTTTCTTT. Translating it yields CASSLVMIDGLIHSLGNTEAFF.

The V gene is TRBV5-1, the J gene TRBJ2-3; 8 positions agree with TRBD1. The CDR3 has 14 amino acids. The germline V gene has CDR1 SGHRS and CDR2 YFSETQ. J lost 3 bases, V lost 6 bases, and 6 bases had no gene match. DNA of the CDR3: TGCGCCAGCACACGTGGACAGGGTACAGATACGCAGTATTTT. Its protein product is CASTRGQGTDTQYF. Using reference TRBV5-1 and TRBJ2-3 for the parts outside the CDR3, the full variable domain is KAGVTQTPRYLIKTRGQQVTLSCSPISGHRSVSWYQQTPGQGLQFLFEYFSETQRNKGNFPGRFSGRQFSNSRSEMNVSTLELGDSALYLCASTRGQGTDTQYFGPGTRLTVL.

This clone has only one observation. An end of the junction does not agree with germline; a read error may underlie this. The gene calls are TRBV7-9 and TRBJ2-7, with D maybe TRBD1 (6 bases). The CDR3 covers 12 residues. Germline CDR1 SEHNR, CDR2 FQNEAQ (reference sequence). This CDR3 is CASSLTTDRLDF. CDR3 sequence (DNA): TGTGCCAGCAGCTTAACGACTGACAGGCTCGACTTC.

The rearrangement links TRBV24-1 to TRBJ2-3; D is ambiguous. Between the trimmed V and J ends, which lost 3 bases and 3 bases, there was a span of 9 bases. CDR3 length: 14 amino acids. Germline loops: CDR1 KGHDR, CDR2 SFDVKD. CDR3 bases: TGTGCCACCAGTGATCCTCCTCCTACAGATACGCAGTATTTT. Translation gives CATSDPPPTDTQYF.

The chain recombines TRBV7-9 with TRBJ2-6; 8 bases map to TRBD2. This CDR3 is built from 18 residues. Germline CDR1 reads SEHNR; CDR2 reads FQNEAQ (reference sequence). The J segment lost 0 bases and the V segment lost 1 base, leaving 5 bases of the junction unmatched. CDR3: CASSLGLAGGSGANVLTF. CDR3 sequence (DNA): TGTGCCAGCAGCTTAGGTCTAGCGGGTGGCTCTGGGGCCAACGTCCTGACTTTC.

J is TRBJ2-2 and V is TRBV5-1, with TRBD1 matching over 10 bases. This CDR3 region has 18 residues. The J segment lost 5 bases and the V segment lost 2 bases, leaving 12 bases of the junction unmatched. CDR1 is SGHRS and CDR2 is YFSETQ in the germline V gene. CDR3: CASSFEPGQGVGTGELFF. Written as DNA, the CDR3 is TGCGCCAGCAGCTTCGAACCAGGACAGGGGGTTGGAACCGGGGAGCTGTTTTTT.

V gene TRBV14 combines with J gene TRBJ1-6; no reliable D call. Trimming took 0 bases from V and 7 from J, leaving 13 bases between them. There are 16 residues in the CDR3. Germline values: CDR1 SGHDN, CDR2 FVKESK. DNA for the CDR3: TGTGCCAGCAGCCAAGAGGGGAAGGGAGGCAATTCACCCCTCCACTTT. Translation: CASSQEGKGGNSPLHF. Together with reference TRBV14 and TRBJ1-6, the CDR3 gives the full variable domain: EAGVTQFPSHSVIEKGQTVTLRCDPISGHDNLYWYRRVMGKEIKFLLHFVKESKQDESGMPNNRFLAERTGGTYSTLKVQPAELEDSGVYFCASSQEGKGGNSPLHFGNGTRLTVT.

This CDR3 is CASSLRQGQAVYGYTF. The CDR3 DNA reads as TGTGCCAGTAGTCTCCGACAGGGTCAAGCTGTCTATGGCTACACCTTC. The gene calls are TRBV19 and TRBJ1-2; 7 nucleotides agree with TRBD1. The CDR3 sequence is 16 residues long. With 5 bases clipped from V and 4 bases from J, the junction kept 13 bases outside the gene matches. Looked up from germline, CDR1 is LNHDA and CDR2 is SQIVND (reference sequence).

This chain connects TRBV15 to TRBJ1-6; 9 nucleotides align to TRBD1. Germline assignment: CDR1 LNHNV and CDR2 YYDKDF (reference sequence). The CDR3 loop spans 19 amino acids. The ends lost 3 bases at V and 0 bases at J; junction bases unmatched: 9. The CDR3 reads CATSSRGQGKSSYNSPLHF. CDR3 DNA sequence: TGTGCCACCAGCAGCCGAGGACAGGGGAAAAGCTCCTATAATTCACCCCTCCACTTT. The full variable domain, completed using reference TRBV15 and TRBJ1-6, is DAMVIQNPRYQVTQFGKPVTLSCSQTLNHNVMYWYQQKSSQAPKLLFHYYDKDFNNEADTPDNFQSRRPNTSFCFLDIRSPGLGDTAMYLCATSSRGQGKSSYNSPLHFGNGTRLTVT.

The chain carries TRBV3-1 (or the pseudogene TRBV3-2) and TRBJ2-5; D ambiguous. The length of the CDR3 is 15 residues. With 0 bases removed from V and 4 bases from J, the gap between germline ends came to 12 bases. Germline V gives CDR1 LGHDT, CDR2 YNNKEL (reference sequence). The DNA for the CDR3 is TGTGCCAGCAGCCAAGATGACGAGGAATCAGAGACCCAGTACTTC. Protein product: CASSQDDEESETQYF.

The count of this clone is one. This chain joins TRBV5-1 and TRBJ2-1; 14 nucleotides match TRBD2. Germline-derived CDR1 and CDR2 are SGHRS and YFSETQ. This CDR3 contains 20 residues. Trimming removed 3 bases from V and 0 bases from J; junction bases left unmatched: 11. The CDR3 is CASSWRTSGRFLSSYNEQFF. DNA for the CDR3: TGCGCCAGCAGCTGGAGGACTAGCGGGAGGTTTCTTAGCTCCTACAATGAGCAGTTCTTC.

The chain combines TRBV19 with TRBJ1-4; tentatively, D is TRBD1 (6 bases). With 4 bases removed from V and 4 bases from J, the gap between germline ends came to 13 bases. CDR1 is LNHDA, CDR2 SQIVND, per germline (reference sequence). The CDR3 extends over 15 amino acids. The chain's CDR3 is CASSNLRDNNEKLFF. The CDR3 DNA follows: TGTGCCAGTAGTAACTTACGGGACAATAATGAAAAACTGTTTTTT.

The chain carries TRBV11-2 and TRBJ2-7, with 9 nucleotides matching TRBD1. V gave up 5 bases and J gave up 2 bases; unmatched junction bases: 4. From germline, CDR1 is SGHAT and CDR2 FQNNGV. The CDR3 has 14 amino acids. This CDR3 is CASSKRDRAYEQYF. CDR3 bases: TGTGCCAGCAGCAAAAGGGACAGGGCCTACGAGCAGTACTTC.